The rows below give T cell receptor beta chains drawn from one sample of a study of blood T cell repertoires in COVID-19. Assay: immunoSEQ multiplex PCR; the TCRdb copy retains only in-frame clones and omits some. Here the sample spans some 320,000 clones, 75% to 85% being singletons. Sample: peripheral blood. The receptors shown here come from a human donor in a cohort sampled during active COVID-19. The CDR3 runs from the conserved cysteine through the conserved F or W. A D gene is named only where the DNA matches it firmly. Only some rows state a clone size, as once, few, many or a class for expanded clones.

D	J	size	V	CDR3	DNA
.	TRBJ1-2	.	TRBV5-1	CASSTAGLDTF	TGCGCCAGCAGCACCGCAGGGTTAGACACCTTC
TRBD2	TRBJ2-3	.	TRBV7-3	CASSLAGGTDTQYF	TGTGCCAGCAGCTTAGCGGGGGGGACAGATACGCAGTATTTT
TRBD1	TRBJ1-2	.	TRBV7-9	CASSPGQTAYGYTF	TGTGCCAGCAGCCCGGGACAGACCGCCTATGGCTACACCTTC
.	TRBJ2-1	few	TRBV7-8	CASSLSYEQFF	TGTGCCAGCAGTCTCTCGTATGAGCAGTTCTTC
.	TRBJ1-5	.	TRBV5-1	CASSLRPGGSNQPQHF	TGCGCCAGCAGCTTGAGGCCCGGAGGGTCCAATCAGCCCCAGCATTTT
TRBD1	TRBJ1-2	.	TRBV27	CASSLSGQGSEGYTF	TGTGCCAGCAGTTTATCGGGACAGGGCTCAGAAGGCTACACCTTC
TRBD1	TRBJ2-5	.	TRBV7-9	CASSLNDRGGETQYF	TGTGCCAGCAGCTTGAATGACAGGGGAGGTGAGACCCAGTACTTC
.	TRBJ2-7	.	TRBV19	CASSIVAPGLAREQYF	TGTGCCAGTAGTATAGTAGCCCCCGGGCTAGCCCGCGAGCAGTACTTC
TRBD1	TRBJ1-2	once	TRBV19	CASSSPGTGESYGYTF	TGTGCCAGTAGTTCCCCCGGGACAGGAGAGAGTTATGGCTACACCTTC
.	TRBJ2-7	.	TRBV5-1	CASSGQSYEQYF	TGCGCCAGCAGTGGACAGTCCTACGAGCAGTACTTC
.	TRBJ1-2	.	TRBV6-5	CASSSTDRAYGYTF	TGTGCCAGCAGTTCCACAGACCGAGCCTATGGCTACACCTTC
.	TRBJ1-3	.	TRBV13	CASSSSAYSGNTIYF	TGTGCCAGCAGTTCCTCAGCGTACTCTGGAAACACCATATATTTT
.	TRBJ1-1	.	TRBV6-5	CASSYQGQPNTEAFF	TGTGCCAGCAGTTACCAAGGACAACCGAACACTGAAGCTTTCTTT
.	TRBJ2-7	.	TRBV2	CASSGTVFAYEQYF	TGTGCCAGCAGTGGGACAGTCTTTGCCTACGAGCAGTACTTC
.	TRBJ2-6	few	TRBV27	CASSSYSSGANVLTF	TGTGCCAGCAGTTCCTATAGCTCTGGGGCCAACGTCCTGACTTTC
.	TRBJ2-2	.	TRBV21-1	CASSKARLAGITGELFF	TGTGCCAGCAGCAAAGCCAGACTAGCGGGTATCACCGGGGAGCTGTTTTTT
.	TRBJ1-4	.	TRBV20-1	CSASGGGKLFF	TGCAGTGCTAGCGGGGGGGGGAAACTGTTTTTT
TRBD1	TRBJ1-2	.	TRBV20-1	CSASPRVGGQGLNGYTF	TGCAGTGCTAGTCCGAGGGTGGGGGGACAGGGTCTTAATGGCTACACCTTC
TRBD2	TRBJ2-1	.	TRBV30	CAWRYGKASGGADIYNEQFF	TGTGCCTGGAGATATGGTAAGGCTAGCGGGGGGGCGGATATATACAATGAGCAGTTCTTC
TRBD2	TRBJ2-7	.	TRBV5-5	CASSKSGGGAYEQYF	TGTGCCAGCAGTAAATCCGGCGGGGGAGCCTACGAGCAGTACTTC
.	TRBJ2-2	.	TRBV5-1	CASSTDRPNTGELFF	TGCGCCAGCAGCACTGACAGACCGAACACCGGGGAGCTGTTTTTT
TRBD1	TRBJ2-3	.	TRBV4-1	CASSQRADRTDTQYF	TGCGCCAGCAGCCAAAGGGCGGACAGGACAGATACGCAGTATTTT
.	TRBJ2-3	.	TRBV24-1	CATSDPGLDTQYF	TGTGCCACCAGTGATCCAGGGTTGGATACGCAGTATTTT
TRBD2	TRBJ2-1	.	TRBV7-9	CASSRWAGGLVNEQFF	TGTGCCAGCAGCCGCTGGGCGGGGGGGCTCGTCAATGAGCAGTTCTTC
TRBD1	TRBJ1-5	.	TRBV7-2	CASSLVGTGNNQPQHF	TGTGCCAGCAGCTTAGTAGGGACAGGGAACAATCAGCCCCAGCATTTT
.	TRBJ2-7	.	TRBV2	CASSEQQGYEQYF	TGTGCCAGCAGTGAGCAACAGGGATACGAGCAGTACTTC
TRBD1	TRBJ2-3	.	TRBV30	CAWSPHGTGDKNTQYF	TGTGCCTGGAGTCCTCACGGGACAGGGGATAAGAATACGCAGTATTTT
TRBD2	TRBJ2-1	.	TRBV7-3	CASSFTSGGVNEQFF	TGTGCCAGCAGTTTCACTAGCGGGGGGGTAAATGAGCAGTTCTTC
.	TRBJ1-2	.	TRBV6-1	CASSEIFREANYGYTF	TGTGCCAGCAGTGAAATTTTCCGGGAAGCTAACTATGGCTACACCTTC
TRBD1	TRBJ1-3	.	TRBV24-1	CATSDGTGMDTIYF	TGTGCCACCAGTGACGGGACAGGGATGGACACCATATATTTT
.	TRBJ2-2	few	TRBV30	CAWSKGLAGGELFF	TGTGCCTGGAGCAAAGGACTTGCGGGCGGGGAGCTGTTTTTT
TRBD1	TRBJ1-2	.	TRBV6-5	CASSTGQGINYGYTF	TGTGCCAGCAGTACCGGACAGGGTATCAACTATGGCTACACCTTC
TRBD2	TRBJ2-3	.	TRBV4-1	CASSRGLAGDPTDTQYF	TGCGCCAGCAGCCGCGGACTAGCGGGGGACCCCACAGATACGCAGTATTTT
TRBD1	TRBJ2-7	.	TRBV28	CASSTIGRGSGQGGAQYF	TGTGCCAGCAGTACTATAGGGCGGGGTTCGGGACAGGGAGGGGCGCAGTACTTC
TRBD1	TRBJ2-2	few	TRBV11-3	CASSPGQGWTGELFF	TGTGCCAGCAGCCCCGGACAGGGGTGGACCGGGGAGCTGTTTTTT
TRBD1	TRBJ1-2	.	TRBV2	CASSRDRGEGYTF	TGTGCCAGCAGCCGCGACAGGGGTGAAGGCTACACCTTC
.	TRBJ2-1	.	TRBV19	CASRGASSYNEQFF	TGTGCCTCCAGGGGCGCGAGCTCCTACAATGAGCAGTTCTTC
TRBD2	TRBJ2-1	.	TRBV18	CASSPPRGRVAGIGEQFF	TGTGCCAGCTCACCACCCAGGGGTCGGGTAGCGGGGATTGGTGAGCAGTTCTTC
TRBD1	TRBJ1-1	.	TRBV7-3	CASSPSGPRGSTEAFF	TGTGCCAGCAGCCCCAGCGGGCCCAGGGGGTCCACTGAAGCTTTCTTT
.	TRBJ1-5	.	TRBV12-5	CASGLDSPTQHF	TGTGCTAGTGGTCTGGACAGCCCAACCCAGCATTTT
TRBD1	TRBJ2-2	.	TRBV7-6	CASSLSTGGTGELFF	TGTGCCAGCAGCTTAAGTACAGGGGGAACCGGGGAGCTGTTTTTT
TRBD1	TRBJ1-5	few	TRBV29-1	CSVQMDRGQPQHF	TGCAGCGTCCAAATGGACAGGGGTCAGCCCCAGCATTTT
.	TRBJ2-7	once	TRBV7-9	CASSEAQEAYEQYF	TGTGCCAGCAGCGAAGCCCAGGAAGCCTACGAGCAGTACTTC
TRBD1	TRBJ2-5	.	TRBV6-5	CATRTGAQETQYF	TGTGCCACCCGAACAGGGGCCCAAGAGACCCAGTACTTC
.	TRBJ1-1	.	TRBV15	CATSRGQVTVNTEAFF	TGTGCCACCAGCAGAGGACAGGTGACAGTGAACACTGAAGCTTTCTTT
TRBD1	TRBJ1-3	few	TRBV5-1	CASSQTGAGNTIYF	TGCGCCAGCAGCCAGACAGGGGCTGGAAACACCATATATTTT
.	TRBJ1-1	once	TRBV3-1/TRBV3-2	CASSHGGGNTEAFF	TGTGCCAGCAGCCATGGTGGCGGGAACACTGAAGCTTTCTTT
TRBD1	TRBJ2-3	.	TRBV24-1	CATKGQRFTDTQYF	TGTGCCACCAAGGGACAGAGGTTCACAGATACGCAGTATTTT
.	TRBJ1-1	few	TRBV10-3	CAAGGGANTEAFF	TGTGCCGCGGGGGGGGGCGCGAACACTGAAGCTTTCTTT
TRBD1	TRBJ1-6	.	TRBV5-6	CASSRDRDNYNSPLHF	TGTGCCAGCAGCAGGGACAGGGATAACTATAATTCACCCCTCCACTTT
.	TRBJ1-3	.	TRBV6-5	CASKMGFSGNTIYF	TGTGCCAGCAAGATGGGCTTCTCTGGAAACACCATATATTTT
TRBD1	TRBJ2-5	.	TRBV30	CAWRAGGVETQYF	TGTGCCTGGAGGGCAGGGGGCGTGGAGACCCAGTACTTC
TRBD2	TRBJ2-5	.	TRBV7-9	CASSLWTRGQETQYF	TGTGCCAGCAGCTTGTGGACTAGGGGACAAGAGACCCAGTACTTC